This TCR beta chain was sequenced during a study of HIV-infected patients and healthy controls. General study points: Healthy control repertoires had roughly threefold more distinct CDR3s than untreated HIV+ repertoires, and higher Shannon diversity.

Reverse transcription used around 540 ng RNA and constant-region primers for alpha and beta. Using multiplexing indices, alpha and beta chain libraries were generated apart by chain-specific third strand synthesis. TCRdb recomputed calls from the 5' RACE reads with MiXCR, one row per CDR3 protein. In the table there are some 6,100 distinct CDR3 sequences, less than 9% of which are singletons. At least ten counts were recorded for this clonotype. What it binds is unknown. Antiretroviral therapy had run roughly three months, about 14 weeks, before follow-up blood collection. No cell fractionation was done, so the repertoire covers all unsorted peripheral blood T cells. The CDR3 extends over 14 amino acids. The germline gives CDR1 MNHEY, CDR2 SMNVEV (reference sequence). V was shortened by 8 bases and J by 3 bases, with 17 bases between the two germline ends.

J is TRBJ2-7 and V is TRBV27; a possible D gene is TRBD1 (6 bases). This material consisted of blood, taken during antiretroviral therapy. This sequence originates from an adult with HIV infection. CDR3 DNA sequence: TGTGCCAGCGATGGCTTTGAAGGGGGCTACGAGCAGTACTTC. This translates into CASDGFEGGYEQYF.